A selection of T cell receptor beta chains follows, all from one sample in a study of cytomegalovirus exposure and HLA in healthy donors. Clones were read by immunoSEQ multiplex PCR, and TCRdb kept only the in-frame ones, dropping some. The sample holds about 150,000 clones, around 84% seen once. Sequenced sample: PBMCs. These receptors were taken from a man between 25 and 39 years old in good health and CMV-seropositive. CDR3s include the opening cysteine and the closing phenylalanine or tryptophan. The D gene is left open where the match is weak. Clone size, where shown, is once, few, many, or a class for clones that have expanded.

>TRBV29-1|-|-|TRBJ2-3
CSVEGATPVTQYF
TGCAGCGTTGAAGGGGCGACCCCAGTCACGCAGTATTTT
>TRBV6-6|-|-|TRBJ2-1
CASSFTGETYNEQFF
TGTGCCAGCAGCTTTACAGGTGAAACCTACAATGAGCAGTTCTTC
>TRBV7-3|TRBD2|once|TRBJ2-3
CASSLRVAGADTQYF
TGTGCCAGCAGCTTAAGGGTAGCGGGGGCAGATACGCAGTATTTT
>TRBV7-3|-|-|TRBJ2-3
CASSLGSGTDTQYF
TGTGCCAGCAGTCTAGGTAGCGGCACAGATACGCAGTATTTT
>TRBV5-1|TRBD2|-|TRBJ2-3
CASSRAGGPADTQYF
TGCGCCAGCAGTAGAGCGGGAGGGCCCGCAGATACGCAGTATTTT
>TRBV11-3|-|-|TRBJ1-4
CASSLTAGTNEKLFF
TGTGCCAGCAGCTTAACAGCCGGAACTAATGAAAAACTGTTTTTT
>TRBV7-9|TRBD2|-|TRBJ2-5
CASSLAGSSGRRETQYF
TGTGCCAGCAGCTTAGCAGGTTCTAGCGGGAGAAGGGAGACCCAGTACTTC
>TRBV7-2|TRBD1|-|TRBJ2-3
CASSPTGQVFTDTQYF
TGTGCCAGCAGCCCAACGGGACAGGTCTTCACAGATACGCAGTATTTT
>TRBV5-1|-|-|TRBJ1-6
CASSLGSAGPYNSPLHF
TGCGCCAGCAGCTTGGGCTCGGCAGGTCCCTATAATTCACCCCTCCACTTT
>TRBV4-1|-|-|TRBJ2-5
CASSQFRGQETQYF
TGCGCCAGCAGCCAATTCAGGGGCCAAGAGACCCAGTACTTC
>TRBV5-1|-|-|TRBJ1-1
CASSLGPEGSEAFF
TGCGCCAGCAGCTTGGGGCCGGAGGGGTCTGAAGCTTTCTTT
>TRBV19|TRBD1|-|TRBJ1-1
CATKQGAYTEAFF
TGTGCCACTAAACAGGGGGCGTACACTGAAGCTTTCTTT
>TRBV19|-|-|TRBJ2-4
CASSIDRGVAGNIQYF
TGTGCCAGTAGTATAGATCGGGGTGTAGCTGGAAACATTCAGTACTTC
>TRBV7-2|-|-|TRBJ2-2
CASSLGDRNTGELFF
TGTGCCAGCAGCTTAGGAGACAGGAACACCGGGGAGCTGTTTTTT
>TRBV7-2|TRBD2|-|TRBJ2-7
CASSPAGLAGIDEQYF
TGTGCCAGCAGCCCAGCGGGACTAGCGGGAATCGACGAGCAGTACTTC
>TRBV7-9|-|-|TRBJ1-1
CASSLALQGSTEAFF
TGTGCCAGCAGCTTAGCGTTACAGGGTAGCACTGAAGCTTTCTTT
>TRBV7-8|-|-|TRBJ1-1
CASSPEQGLLMNTEAFF
TGTGCCAGCAGCCCTGAACAGGGCCTCCTGATGAACACTGAAGCTTTCTTT
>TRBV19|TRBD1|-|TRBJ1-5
CASSTNAGGTQPQHF
TGTGCCAGTAGTACAAACGCAGGGGGCACTCAGCCCCAGCATTTT
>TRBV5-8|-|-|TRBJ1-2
CASSSTDYGYTF
TGTGCCAGCAGCTCGACTGACTATGGCTACACCTTC
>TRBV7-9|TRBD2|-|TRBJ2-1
CASSPPGGRALGEQFF
TGTGCCAGCAGCCCTCCCGGCGGGAGGGCCCTCGGTGAGCAGTTCTTC
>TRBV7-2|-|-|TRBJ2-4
CASSPLRAKNIQYF
TGTGCCAGCAGCCCACTACGGGCCAAAAACATTCAGTACTTC
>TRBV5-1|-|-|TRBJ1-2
CASSLAVAGGAGGYTF
TGCGCCAGCAGCTTGGCCGTCGCGGGGGGCGCGGGAGGCTACACCTTC
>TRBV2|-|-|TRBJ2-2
CASNPQMGSGELFF
TGTGCCAGTAATCCTCAGATGGGGAGCGGGGAGCTGTTTTTT
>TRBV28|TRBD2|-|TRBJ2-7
CASRGGPYEQYF
TGTGCCAGCCGGGGGGGCCCCTACGAGCAGTACTTC
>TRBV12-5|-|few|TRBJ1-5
CASGSTELNQPQHF
TGTGCTAGTGGATCGACAGAACTAAATCAGCCCCAGCATTTT
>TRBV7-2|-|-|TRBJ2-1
CASSLSGGRLYNEQFF
TGTGCCAGCAGCTTAAGTGGTGGGAGGCTGTACAATGAGCAGTTCTTC
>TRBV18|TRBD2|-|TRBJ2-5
CASSPQLASGSQETQYF
TGTGCCAGCTCCCCTCAATTGGCTAGCGGGAGCCAAGAGACCCAGTACTTC
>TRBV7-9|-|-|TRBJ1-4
CASSFLETNEKLFF
TGTGCCAGCAGCTTTTTAGAAACTAATGAAAAACTGTTTTTT
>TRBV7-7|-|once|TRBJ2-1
CASSLVPFNEQFF
TGTGCTAGCAGCTTAGTCCCCTTCAATGAGCAGTTCTTC
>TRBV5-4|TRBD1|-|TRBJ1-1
CASSTRDRANTEAFF
TGTGCCAGCAGCACCCGGGACAGGGCGAACACTGAAGCTTTCTTT
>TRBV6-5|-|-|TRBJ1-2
CASRSEGFHGYTF
TGTGCCAGCCGGTCAGAGGGCTTCCATGGCTACACCTTC
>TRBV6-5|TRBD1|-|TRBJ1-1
CASSYSRGRLTEAFF
TGTGCCAGCAGTTACTCGAGGGGGCGCCTCACTGAAGCTTTCTTT
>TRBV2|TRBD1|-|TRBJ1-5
CAGGNDRGQHQPQHF
TGTGCCGGCGGAAACGACAGGGGGCAGCATCAGCCCCAGCATTTT
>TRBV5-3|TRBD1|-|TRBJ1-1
CARSLTIQGALSYTEAFF
TGTGCCAGAAGCTTGACCATACAGGGGGCCCTCTCGTACACTGAAGCTTTCTTT
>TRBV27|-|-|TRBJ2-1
CASSLSEGGEWDEQFF
TGTGCCAGCAGTTTATCAGAGGGGGGGGAATGGGATGAGCAGTTCTTC
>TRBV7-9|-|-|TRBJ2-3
CSSSLRDKIIPVADTQYF
TGTTCCAGCAGCCTCCGGGACAAGATAATCCCCGTCGCAGATACGCAGTATTTT
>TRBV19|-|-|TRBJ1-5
CASSSQEGSNQPQHF
TGTGCCAGTAGCTCCCAGGAGGGCAGCAATCAGCCCCAGCATTTT
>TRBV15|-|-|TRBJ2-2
CATSLWGEEGELFF
TGTGCCACCAGCCTTTGGGGGGAAGAAGGGGAGCTGTTTTTT
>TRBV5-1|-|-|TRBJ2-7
CASRTSGDLSSYEQYF
TGCGCCAGCAGAACTTCGGGAGACCTCAGCTCCTACGAGCAGTACTTC
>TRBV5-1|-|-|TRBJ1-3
CASSSQGPGNTIYF
TGCGCCAGCAGCTCCCAGGGGCCTGGAAACACCATATATTTT
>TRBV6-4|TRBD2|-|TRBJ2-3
CASSPSGSTDTQYF
TGTGCCAGCAGCCCTAGCGGGTCCACAGATACGCAGTATTTT
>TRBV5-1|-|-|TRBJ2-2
CASSLTGIQNTGELFF
TGCGCCAGCAGTTTAACCGGGATCCAGAACACCGGGGAGCTGTTTTTT
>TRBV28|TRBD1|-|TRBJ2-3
CASSPRQGPDTQYF
TGTGCCAGCAGTCCCCGACAGGGCCCAGATACGCAGTATTTT
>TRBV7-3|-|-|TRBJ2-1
CASSQTGVVGALYEQFF
TGTGCCAGCAGCCAGACCGGGGTAGTGGGAGCGCTTTATGAGCAGTTCTTC
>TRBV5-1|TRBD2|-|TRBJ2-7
CASSREGTSEFEQYF
TGCGCCAGCTCAAGAGAAGGGACTAGCGAGTTCGAGCAGTACTTC
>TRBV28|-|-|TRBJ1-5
CASRTGGSQPQHF
TGTGCCAGCAGAACTGGAGGAAGTCAGCCCCAGCATTTT
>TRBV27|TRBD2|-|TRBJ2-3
CASSFATSGRDTQYF
TGTGCCAGCAGTTTCGCGACTAGCGGGAGGGATACGCAGTATTTT
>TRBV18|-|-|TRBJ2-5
CASSPPGEETQYF
TGTGCCAGCTCACCACCGGGAGAAGAGACCCAGTACTTC
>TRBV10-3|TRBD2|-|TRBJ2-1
CAIGTSGTYNEQFF
TGTGCCATCGGCACTAGCGGTACCTACAATGAGCAGTTCTTC
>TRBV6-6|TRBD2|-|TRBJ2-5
CASSPRTREGETQYF
TGTGCCAGCAGTCCCCGGACTAGGGAAGGGGAGACCCAGTACTTC
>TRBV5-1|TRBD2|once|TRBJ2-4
CASSLDSGSGGAKNIQYF
TGCGCCAGCAGCTTAGATAGCGGGAGTGGCGGGGCCAAAAACATTCAGTACTTC
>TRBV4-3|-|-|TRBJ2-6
CASSQDRSSGANVLTF
TGCGCCAGCAGCCAAGACAGAAGCTCTGGGGCCAACGTCCTGACTTTC
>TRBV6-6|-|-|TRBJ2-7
CASSKAGLDSEQYF
TGTGCCAGCAGTAAAGCCGGATTGGACAGCGAGCAGTACTTC
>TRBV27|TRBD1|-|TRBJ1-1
CASRIQGDTEAFF
TGTGCCAGCAGAATACAGGGGGACACTGAAGCTTTCTTT
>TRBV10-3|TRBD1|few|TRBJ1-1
CAISDEGAVNTEAFF
TGTGCCATCAGTGACGAGGGGGCGGTTAACACTGAAGCTTTCTTT